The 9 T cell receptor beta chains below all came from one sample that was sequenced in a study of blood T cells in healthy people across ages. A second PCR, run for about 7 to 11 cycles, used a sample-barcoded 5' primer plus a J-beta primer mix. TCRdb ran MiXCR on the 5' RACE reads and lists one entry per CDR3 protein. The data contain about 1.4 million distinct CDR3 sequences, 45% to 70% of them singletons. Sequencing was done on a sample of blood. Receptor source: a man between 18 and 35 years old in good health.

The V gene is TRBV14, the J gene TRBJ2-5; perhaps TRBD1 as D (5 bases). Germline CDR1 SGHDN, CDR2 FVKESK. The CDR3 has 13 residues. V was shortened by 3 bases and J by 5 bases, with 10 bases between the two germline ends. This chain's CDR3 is CASSQPGIETQYF. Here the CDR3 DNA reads TGTGCCAGCAGCCAGCCAGGGATTGAGACCCAGTACTTC. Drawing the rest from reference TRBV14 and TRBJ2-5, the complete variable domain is EAGVTQFPSHSVIEKGQTVTLRCDPISGHDNLYWYRRVMGKEIKFLLHFVKESKQDESGMPNNRFLAERTGGTYSTLKVQPAELEDSGVYFCASSQPGIETQYFGPGTRLLVL.

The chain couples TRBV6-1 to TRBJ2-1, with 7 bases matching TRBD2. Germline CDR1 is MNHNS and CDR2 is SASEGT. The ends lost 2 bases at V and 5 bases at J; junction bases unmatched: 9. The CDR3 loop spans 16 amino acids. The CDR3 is CASSEFWASGNNEQFF. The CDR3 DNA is TGTGCCAGCAGTGAATTCTGGGCTAGCGGCAACAATGAGCAGTTCTTC.

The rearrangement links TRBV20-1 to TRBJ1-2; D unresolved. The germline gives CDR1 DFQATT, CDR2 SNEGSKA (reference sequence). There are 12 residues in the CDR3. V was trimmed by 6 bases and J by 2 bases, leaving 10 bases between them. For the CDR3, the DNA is TGCAGTGCCGGGCAGGCCAACTATGGCTACACCTTC. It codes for CSAGQANYGYTF.

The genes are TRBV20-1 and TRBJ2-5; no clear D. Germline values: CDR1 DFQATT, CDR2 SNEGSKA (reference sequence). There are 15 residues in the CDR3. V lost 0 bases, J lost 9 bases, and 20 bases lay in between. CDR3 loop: CSARDRRPPDTAQYF. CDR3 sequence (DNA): TGCAGTGCTAGAGATCGTAGGCCGCCGGATACGGCCCAGTACTTC.

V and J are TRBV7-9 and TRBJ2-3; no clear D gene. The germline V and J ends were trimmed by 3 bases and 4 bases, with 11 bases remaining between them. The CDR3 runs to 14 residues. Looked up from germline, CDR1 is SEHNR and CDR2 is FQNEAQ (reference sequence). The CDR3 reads CASSFAGLPDTQYF. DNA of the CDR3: TGTGCCAGCAGCTTTGCCGGGCTCCCAGATACGCAGTATTTT.

The CDR3 here is CASSQEMNTEAFF. The CDR3, as DNA: TGTGCCAGCAGCCAAGAAATGAACACTGAAGCTTTCTTT. V usage is TRBV14 and J usage is TRBJ1-1; D uncertain. Germline lookup yields CDR1 SGHDN and CDR2 FVKESK. The germline V and J ends were trimmed by 0 bases and 0 bases, with 2 bases remaining between them. The CDR3 runs 13 residues. Full variable domain (rest looked up from reference TRBV14 and TRBJ1-1): EAGVTQFPSHSVIEKGQTVTLRCDPISGHDNLYWYRRVMGKEIKFLLHFVKESKQDESGMPNNRFLAERTGGTYSTLKVQPAELEDSGVYFCASSQEMNTEAFFGQGTRLTVV.

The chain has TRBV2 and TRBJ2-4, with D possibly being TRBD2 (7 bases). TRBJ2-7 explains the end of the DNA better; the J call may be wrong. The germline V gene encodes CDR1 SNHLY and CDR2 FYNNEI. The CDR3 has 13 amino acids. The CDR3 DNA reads TGTGCCAGCAGTGTTGCGGGGGCTATCGAGCAGTACTTC. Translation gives CASSVAGAIEQYF.

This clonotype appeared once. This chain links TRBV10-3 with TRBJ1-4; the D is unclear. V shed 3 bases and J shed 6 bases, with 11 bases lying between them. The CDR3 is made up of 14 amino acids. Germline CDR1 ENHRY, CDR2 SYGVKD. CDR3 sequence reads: CAISDPDRDEKLFF. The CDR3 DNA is TGTGCCATCAGTGACCCCGACCGGGATGAAAAACTGTTTTTT.

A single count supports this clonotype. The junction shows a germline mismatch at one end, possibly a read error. In nucleotides, the CDR3 is TGTGCCAGCAGTCCACGGAGAAGTGAGCAGTTATTC. It encodes CASSPRRSEQLF. V gene TRBV6-5 combines with J gene TRBJ2-1; unclear D gene. CDR3 length: 12 residues. Germline V gene data show CDR1 as MNHEY and CDR2 as SVGAGI.